One and the same sample provided the 7 T cell receptor beta chains below, sequenced in a study of cytomegalovirus exposure and HLA in healthy donors. PCR amplification relied on 60 Vbeta primers (plus 13 Jbeta primers). Libraries were prepared by immunoSEQ multiplex PCR; TCRdb keeps only in-frame clonotypes and omits some of them. The sample has about 160,000 clones, 78% seen once. Sequencing was performed on PBMCs. These receptors were obtained from a woman aged 40 to 50 in good health and CMV-seronegative.

The chain couples TRBV28 to TRBJ1-5; possible D gene TRBD1, 6 bases. Looked up from germline, CDR1 is MDHEN and CDR2 is SYDVKM. The CDR3 is 15 residues long. V gave up 3 bases and J gave up 0 bases, with 9 bases separating them. The CDR3 nucleotides read TGTGCCAGCAGTTTTCCGGACAGTAGCAATCAGCCCCAGCATTTT. Translating gives CASSFPDSSNQPQHF.

The rearrangement links TRBV4-1 to TRBJ1-4; D is perhaps TRBD1 (5 bases). With 0 bases removed from V and 7 bases from J, the gap between germline ends came to 15 bases. The CDR3 loop spans 16 amino acids. Germline CDR1 reads MGHRA; CDR2 reads YSYEKL. The CDR3 loop reads CASSQDLGGGGEKLFF. The DNA of the CDR3 is TGCGCCAGCAGCCAAGATCTGGGGGGAGGTGGTGAAAAACTGTTTTTT.

This clone was seen once. The V gene is TRBV15, the J gene TRBJ1-2; D ambiguous. Per germline, CDR1 LNHNV and CDR2 YYDKDF (reference sequence). Trimming left V 0 bases short and J 5 bases short, with 16 bases between. The CDR3 has 16 amino acids. The CDR3 sequence: CATSRDGTEGKYGYTF. CDR3 coding DNA: TGTGCCACCAGCAGAGATGGAACAGAAGGAAAATATGGCTACACCTTC.

The chain couples TRBV29-1 to TRBJ1-6, with D maybe TRBD1 (5 bases). Per the germline V gene, CDR1 is SQVTM and CDR2 is ANQGSEA. The length of the CDR3 is 10 residues. V was shortened by 8 bases and J by 13 bases, with 12 bases between the two germline ends. CDR3 sequence (DNA): TGCAGCAAAGGGGCTTGTCCCCTCCACTTT. Translated: CSKGACPLHF.

The CDR3, as DNA: TGCGCCAGCAGGCTAGCGGGAGCGTACCAAGAGACCCAGTACTTC. The encoded protein is CASRLAGAYQETQYF. The gene calls are TRBV5-1 and TRBJ2-5; 10 bases fit TRBD2. This CDR3 region has 15 residues. V gave up 5 bases and J gave up 0 bases; unmatched junction bases: 4. CDR1 is SGHRS, CDR2 YFSETQ, per germline.

V and J are TRBV6-1 and TRBJ1-1, with D perhaps matching TRBD1 (5 bases). The CDR3 has 13 amino acids. Trimming took off 7 bases at V and 0 bases at J, with 9 bases between the two ends. Germline CDR1 and CDR2: MNHNS and SASEGT. The CDR3 nucleotides read TGTGCCAGCATGCCAGGGCTGAACACTGAAGCTTTCTTT. Its translation is CASMPGLNTEAFF.

V and J are TRBV11-3 and TRBJ2-7, with D maybe TRBD2 (5 bases). V was cut by 5 bases and J by 6 bases, with 20 bases left in between. Germline V gene lookup returns CDR1 SGHNT and CDR2 YENEEA. The CDR3 covers 15 residues. CDR3 nucleotide sequence: TGTGCCAGCAGCCAGTCAGGCGGGTCCGTCTCCGAGCAGTACTTC. Protein sequence: CASSQSGGSVSEQYF.